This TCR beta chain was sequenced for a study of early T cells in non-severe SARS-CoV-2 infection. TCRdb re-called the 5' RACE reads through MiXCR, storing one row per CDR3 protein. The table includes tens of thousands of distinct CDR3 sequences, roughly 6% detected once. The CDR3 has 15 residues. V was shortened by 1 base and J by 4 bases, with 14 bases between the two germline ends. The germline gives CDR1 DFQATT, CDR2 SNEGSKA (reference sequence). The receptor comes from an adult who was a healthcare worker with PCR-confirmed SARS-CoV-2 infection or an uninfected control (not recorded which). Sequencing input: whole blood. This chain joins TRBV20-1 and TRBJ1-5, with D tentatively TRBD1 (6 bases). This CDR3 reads CSARVPGAQNQPQHF. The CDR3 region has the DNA TGCAGTGCTAGAGTCCCAGGGGCGCAAAATCAGCCCCAGCATTTT.